This record concerns one T cell receptor (beta chain) sequence. Antigen unknown. These data originate in a study of post-analysis software for immune sequencing data. Findings and limits, study-wide: Significantly lower normalized Chao1 diversity was found in patients with multiple sclerosis relative to controls. A handful of TRBV segments were significantly more frequent in patients than in controls. TRBV5-6, TRBV5-1 and TRBV20-1 were among these segments.

Every TCR beta cDNA library bore unique molecular identifiers. One entry per CDR3 protein, called by TCRdb with MiXCR from the PCR reads. There are 430,000 or so distinct CDR3 sequences in the sample; approximately 42% occur only once, and around 8% lies in the top ten. This CDR3 spans 13 amino acids. Trimming pared 4 bases from V and 8 bases from J, leaving 12 bases between. Germline V CDR1 and CDR2: LGHDT, YNNKEL (reference sequence). The sample was blood. V and J are TRBV3-1 and TRBJ2-1, with D possibly TRBD2 on 5 matching bases. The sequence came from a girl aged 2 to 10 with multiple sclerosis. The CDR3 loop reads CASSRLAIDEQFF. CDR3 DNA: TGTGCCAGCAGCCGCCTAGCAATCGATGAGCAGTTCTTC.